The TCR beta chain described here comes from a study of blood T cell repertoires in COVID-19 (dated by TCRdb to 2018 to 2020). For context, the study as a whole: Samples covering the acute and convalescent phases of COVID-19 were provided by collaborators in the United States, Italy and Spain. The prospective study material was composed of cDNA or gDNA derived from T cells, B-cell-depleted T cells, or PBMCs. Subjects who had been exposed to COVID-19, were actively infected with it, or had recovered from it provided the deeply sampled blood TCRbeta repertoires that made up the dataset. The repertoires were made available in a free public database intended to serve as a resource for research on the immune response to SARS-CoV-2. Samples were obtained from the ongoing ImmuneRACE study (first 160 participants) and from 950 to 1,500 subjects provided by 6 global collaborators. Nearly every sample came with metadata listing a de-identified subject ID, COVID-19 status, age in years and sex. Where available, HLA class I and class II types were taken from metadata supplied by the sample provider and were not determined by assay-based typing.

The immunoSEQ Assay, a bias-controlled multiplex PCR, was used to amplify TCRbeta CDR3 regions from genomic DNA. Turning to the authors' computational methods: Within the assay, amplification of reference gene primers was used to estimate how many nucleated cells each sample contained. To quantify the absolute abundance of each unique TCRbeta CDR3 rearrangement, sequence reads were collapsed and filtered. Productive Simpson clonality was computed per sample as the square root of Simpson's diversity index over productive rearrangements. TCRdb re-hosts the immuneACCESS table, in-frame sequences only. Its copies lack some clones; in the studies checked, an unresolved V gene accounts for under half of them, and the cause for the rest is not known. V and J calls and clone size are copied from that table; D and trimming were computed from the DNA. Across this sample there are 200,000 or so clones, with roughly 81% seen only once. Of the sample, 2.9% falls within the top ten clones.

Another Seattle source contributed samples from volunteer blood donors who had recovered from COVID-19. Collaborating institutions collected whole blood in K2EDTA tubes following their own protocols. For TCRbeta analysis, collaborators shipped samples as frozen whole blood, isolated PBMCs, or DNA extracted from either of those sample types. A word on this clone: There is no known antigen for this receptor. Base quality data are lacking; no much larger clone is found one base away.

Results and caveats for the whole study, not just this receptor: The amount of clinical and demographic metadata varied by source and participant and was provided uncurated.

CDR1 and CDR2 (SGHRS, YFSETQ) derive from the germline V gene. Trimmed from V: 4 bases; trimmed from J: 7 bases; junction bases lacking a gene match: 7. The CDR3 sequence holds 13 residues, the cysteine and phenylalanine included. Left in the record is the CDR3 DNA by itself, 39 bases read in frame from the first base. The chain employs TRBV5-1 and TRBJ2-5; 7 of the junction bases match TRBD1. The TCR originated in a man aged 50-59 years who had recovered from COVID-19. The sequenced sample was peripheral blood. The DNA sequence follows: TGCGCCAGCAGCCGGGACAGCGTGGGGACCCAGTACTTC. Its protein reads: CASSRDSVGTQYF.